This TCR beta chain stems from a study of response to subunit inactivated influenza vaccine. The study, taken as a whole, reports: Authors proposed each seasonal influenza vaccination draws in few new T cells.

The CDR3 covers 15 residues. Germline assignment: CDR1 MRHNA and CDR2 SNTAGT. The V segment lost 0 bases and the J segment 7 bases; nucleotides outside the gene matches: 4. TCRdb analysed the RT-PCR reads with MiXCR anew, one entry per CDR3 protein. The sample yields 490,000 or so distinct CDR3 sequences, 7.6% seen once. Only a few counts were recorded for this clonotype. Antigen specificity is unknown. The chain couples TRBV6-4 to TRBJ2-1; 9 nucleotides align to TRBD1. This sequence originates from a man aged 50 to 75 who received an inactivated influenza vaccine. Sequences were derived from PBMCs from blood, sampled less than 25 months after vaccination. CDR3 bases: TGTGCCAGCAGTGACTCGGGACAGGGTTTAAATGAGCAGTTCTTC. Protein product: CASSDSGQGLNEQFF.